The 10 T cell receptor beta chains in this list originate from one sample, sequenced in a study of control samples from healthy donors and cancer patients. Here immunoSEQ multiplex PCR was the method, and the copy in TCRdb shows in-frame clones only, minus some. The sample lists 70,000 or so clones, roughly 84% seen once, with under 30% in the top ten. The sequenced material came from blood. The source is a man aged 50 to 59 in good health.

This clone was seen more than once but under ten times. The chain recombines TRBV27 with TRBJ1-2; D is perhaps TRBD1 (5 bases). CDR3 length equals 15 residues. CDR1 is MNHEY and CDR2 is SMNVEV in the germline V gene (reference sequence). The V end lost 5 bases, the J end lost 8 bases, and 21 bases lay between the germline ends. The CDR3: CASSPAGPVGGGYTF. CDR3 DNA: TGTGCCAGCAGTCCTGCGGGGCCCGTGGGGGGAGGCTACACCTTC.

The chain recombines TRBV7-2 with TRBJ2-2; either TRBD1 or TRBD2 may fit D (6 bases each). Germline loops: CDR1 SGHTA, CDR2 FQGNSA. V lost 1 base and J lost 6, with 12 bases in between. CDR3 length equals 15 residues. The CDR3 is CASSLVLGGAGELFF. For the CDR3, the DNA is TGTGCCAGCAGCTTAGTTTTGGGGGGCGCCGGGGAGCTGTTTTTT.

The chain uses TRBV27 and TRBJ2-2; D not certain. Germline lookup yields CDR1 MNHEY and CDR2 SMNVEV (reference sequence). This CDR3 has 15 amino acids. The V end lost 7 bases, the J end lost 4 bases, and 16 bases lay between the germline ends. CDR3 nucleotides: TGTGCCAGCAAATTCGGACGAAGATCCACCGGGGAGCTGTTTTTT. Residues: CASKFGRRSTGELFF.

The chain links TRBV2 to TRBJ2-2, with D maybe TRBD2 (5 bases). The ends were cut back, 3 bases at V and 4 bases at J, with 12 bases in the middle. This CDR3 comprises 15 residues. Germline-derived CDR1 and CDR2 are SNHLY and FYNNEI. CDR3 amino acids: CASSENGRVTGELFF. CDR3 nucleotides: TGTGCCAGCAGTGAGAATGGGCGGGTCACCGGGGAGCTGTTTTTT.

This clone showed up just a few times. The J gene is TRBJ2-7, the V gene TRBV7-2; D remains ambiguous. Trimming removed 4 bases from V and 4 bases from J, with 17 bases in between. The germline CDR1 and CDR2 sequences are SGHTA and FQGNSA. CDR3 length: 15 amino acids. CDR3 sequence reads: CASSSNRVGRYEQYF. The CDR3 bases are TGTGCCAGCAGCTCGAACCGCGTGGGTAGATACGAGCAGTACTTC. Full variable domain (remainder filled in from reference TRBV7-2 and TRBJ2-7): GAGVSQSPSNKVTEKGKDVELRCDPISGHTALYWYRQSLGQGLEFLIYFQGNSAPDKSGLPSDRFSAERTGGSVSTLTIQRTQQEDSAVYLCASSSNRVGRYEQYFGPGTRLTVT.

The CDR3 protein is CASSAEQGFYGYTF. CDR3 in DNA: TGCGCCAGCAGCGCCGAACAGGGTTTCTATGGCTACACCTTC. V and J are TRBV5-1 and TRBJ1-2; possibly TRBD1 for D (6 bases). The V end lost 4 bases, the J end lost 4 bases, and 14 bases lay between the germline ends. CDR1 is SGHRS and CDR2 is YFSETQ in the germline V gene. CDR3 length: 14 amino acids.

The chain carries TRBV1 and TRBJ2-7; no DNA check was done on the table's D call, TRBD1. TRBV1 counts as a pseudogene. This CDR3 comprises 17 residues. In nucleotides, the CDR3 is TGCACCAGCAGCCAGGCAGGGTTCCTAGTTGTGACCTACGAGCAGTACTTC. This translates into CTSSQAGFLVVTYEQYF.

This chain links TRBV30 with TRBJ2-3; TRBD1 matches 7 bases. CDR3 length: 13 amino acids. CDR1 and CDR2 (germline): GTSNPN, SVGIG (reference sequence). Trimming at V came to 5 bases and at J to 3 bases, leaving 5 bases not matched to a gene. The CDR3 DNA sequence: TGTGCCTGGGACAGGGATAGAACAGATACGCAGTATTTT. The encoded protein is CAWDRDRTDTQYF.

The V call is TRBV7-3, the J call TRBJ2-2, with a possible D match to TRBD2 (5 bases). V was shortened by 5 bases and J by 7 bases, with 11 bases between the two germline ends. CDR3 length equals 13 residues. CDR1 is SGHTA, CDR2 FQGTGA, per germline. CDR3: CASSRVRDGELFF. In DNA form, the CDR3 reads TGTGCCAGCAGCCGAGTACGGGACGGGGAGCTGTTTTTT.

The rearrangement uses TRBV2 and TRBJ2-7; D call uncertain. The V end lost 6 bases, the J end lost 7 bases, and 16 bases lay between the germline ends. Germline lookup yields CDR1 SNHLY and CDR2 FYNNEI. The CDR3 has 13 residues. The chain's CDR3 is CASRKEGLGEQYF. CDR3 nucleotide sequence: TGTGCCAGCAGGAAGGAAGGGCTAGGTGAGCAGTACTTC.